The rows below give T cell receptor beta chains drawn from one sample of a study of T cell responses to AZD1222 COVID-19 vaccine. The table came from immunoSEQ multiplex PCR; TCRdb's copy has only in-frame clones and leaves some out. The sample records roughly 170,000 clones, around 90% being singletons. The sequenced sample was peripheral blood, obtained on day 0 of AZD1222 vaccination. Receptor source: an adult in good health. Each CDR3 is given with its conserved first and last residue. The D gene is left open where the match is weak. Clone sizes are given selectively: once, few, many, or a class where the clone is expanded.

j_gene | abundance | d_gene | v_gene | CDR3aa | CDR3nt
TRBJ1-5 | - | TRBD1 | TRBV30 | CAWSVRGQLYSNQPQHF | TGTGCCTGGAGTGTACGGGGACAGCTTTATAGCAATCAGCCCCAGCATTTT
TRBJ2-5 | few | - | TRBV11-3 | CASSSSTGIGETQYF | TGTGCCAGCAGCTCTAGTACAGGGATTGGGGAGACCCAGTACTTC
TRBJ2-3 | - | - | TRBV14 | CASSPRLEPRDTQYF | TGTGCCAGCAGCCCCCGACTGGAACCCCGGGATACGCAGTATTTT
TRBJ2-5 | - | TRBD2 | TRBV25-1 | CASGGLAEMLVAETQYF | TGTGCCAGCGGTGGACTAGCGGAAATGCTCGTGGCGGAGACCCAGTACTTC
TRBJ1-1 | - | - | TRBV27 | CASRGGWNTEAFF | TGTGCCAGCAGGGGAGGTTGGAACACTGAAGCTTTCTTT
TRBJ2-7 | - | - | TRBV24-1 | CATSDSGAYEQYF | TGTGCCACCAGTGATTCAGGGGCCTACGAGCAGTACTTC
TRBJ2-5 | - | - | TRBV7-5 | CARSLAPQGPAVAQYF | TGTGCCAGAAGCTTAGCCCCACAAGGACCGGCTGTGGCCCAGTACTTC
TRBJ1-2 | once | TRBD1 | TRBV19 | CASTSKTGGSYGYTF | TGTGCCAGTACCTCGAAAACAGGGGGATCCTATGGCTACACCTTC
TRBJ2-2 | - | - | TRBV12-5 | CASGLASRGNGELFF | TGTGCTAGTGGTTTGGCCTCGAGGGGGAACGGGGAGCTGTTTTTT
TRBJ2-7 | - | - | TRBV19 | CASSTRVHTYEQYF | TGTGCCAGTAGTACCAGGGTCCATACCTACGAGCAGTACTTC
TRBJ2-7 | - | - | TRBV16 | CASSLTGQSYEQYF | TGTGCCAGCAGCCTCACGGGGCAATCCTACGAGCAGTACTTC
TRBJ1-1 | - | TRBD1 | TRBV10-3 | CAISLGTGDAEAFF | TGTGCCATCAGTCTCGGGACAGGGGACGCGGAAGCTTTCTTT
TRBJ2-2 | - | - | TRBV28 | CASTRDSGTGELFF | TGTGCCAGCACCCGGGATAGCGGCACCGGGGAGCTGTTTTTT
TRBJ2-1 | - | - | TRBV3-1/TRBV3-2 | CASSQLRGEDSYNEQFF | TGTGCCAGCAGCCAACTCAGGGGAGAGGATTCCTACAATGAGCAGTTCTTC
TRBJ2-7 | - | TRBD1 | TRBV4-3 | CASSRDRATYEQYF | TGCGCCAGCAGCCGGGACAGGGCGACCTACGAGCAGTACTTC
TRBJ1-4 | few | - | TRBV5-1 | CASSPLGATNEKLFF | TGCGCCAGCAGTCCCCTGGGGGCTACTAATGAAAAACTGTTTTTT
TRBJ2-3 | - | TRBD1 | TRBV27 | CASSTRGGPDTQYF | TGTGCCAGCAGTACCCGAGGGGGCCCAGATACGCAGTATTTT
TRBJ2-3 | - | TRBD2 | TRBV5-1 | CASRVAGGPGTDTQYF | TGCGCCAGCAGAGTAGCGGGAGGGCCGGGCACAGATACGCAGTATTTT
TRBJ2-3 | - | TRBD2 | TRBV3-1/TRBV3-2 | CASSQDPGRSSGRTDTQYF | TGTGCCAGCAGCCAAGATCCCGGCCGGTCTAGCGGGAGAACAGATACGCAGTATTTT
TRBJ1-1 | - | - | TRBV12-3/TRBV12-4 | CASGQGPNTEAFF | TGTGCCAGCGGGCAGGGACCGAACACTGAAGCTTTCTTT
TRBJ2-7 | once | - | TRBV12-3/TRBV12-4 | CASSLKQGPLQYF | TGTGCCAGCAGTTTAAAACAGGGACCGTTGCAGTACTTC
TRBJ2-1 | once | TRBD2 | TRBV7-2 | CASRRGGPGNEQFF | TGTGCCAGCCGTCGGGGGGGGCCGGGCAATGAGCAGTTCTTC
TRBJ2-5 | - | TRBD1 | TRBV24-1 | CATSEPGTGGLETQYF | TGTGCCACCAGTGAACCCGGGACAGGGGGCTTAGAGACCCAGTACTTC
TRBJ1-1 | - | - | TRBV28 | CASSLRQIEAFF | TGTGCCAGCAGTTTACGGCAGATTGAAGCTTTCTTT
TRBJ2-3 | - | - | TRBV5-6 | CASITQGSDTQYF | TGTGCCAGCATCACACAGGGCTCCGATACGCAGTATTTT
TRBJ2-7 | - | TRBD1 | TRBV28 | CASRLGQAYEQYF | TGTGCCAGCAGACTTGGACAGGCCTACGAGCAGTACTTC
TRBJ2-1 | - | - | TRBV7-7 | CASSPDRSYSYNEQFF | TGTGCTAGCAGTCCCGACAGGAGCTACTCCTACAATGAGCAGTTCTTC
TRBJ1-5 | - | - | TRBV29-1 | CSGQEGGQPQHF | TGCAGCGGACAGGAAGGAGGTCAGCCCCAGCATTTT
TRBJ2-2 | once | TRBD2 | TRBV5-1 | CASSLLWTSGGTGELFF | TGCGCCAGCAGCTTATTATGGACTAGCGGGGGAACCGGGGAGCTGTTTTTT
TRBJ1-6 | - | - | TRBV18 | CASSPDPSSYNSPLHF | TGTGCCAGCTCACCCGACCCGAGCTCCTATAATTCACCCCTCCACTTT
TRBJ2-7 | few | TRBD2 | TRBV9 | CASSVGGVHEQYF | TGTGCCAGCAGCGTGGGAGGGGTCCACGAGCAGTACTTC
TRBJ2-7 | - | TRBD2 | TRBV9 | CASSARALAGGEQYF | TGTGCCAGCAGCGCCCGAGCCCTCGCGGGAGGCGAGCAGTACTTC
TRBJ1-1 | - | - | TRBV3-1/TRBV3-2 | CASSQEGETMNTEAFF | TGTGCCAGCAGCCAAGAGGGGGAGACGATGAACACTGAAGCTTTCTTT
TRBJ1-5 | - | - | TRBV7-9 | CASGTTTYEPQHF | TGTGCCAGCGGAACCACGACTTATGAGCCCCAGCATTTT
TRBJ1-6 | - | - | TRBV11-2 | CASSPRTPPLHF | TGTGCCAGCAGCCCTCGGACTCCACCCCTCCACTTT